These T cell receptor beta chains were read from a single sample in a study of chemoradiotherapy in HPV16-positive cancers. Measured with immunoSEQ multiplex PCR; TCRdb has only the in-frame clones, and not every one. This repertoire shows under 40,000 clones, 70% to 90% found once; its top ten account for 3% to 3.5%. The sample in question was blood, obtained from a patient who underwent chemoradiotherapy. The receptor source for this set is a human donor with HPV-associated anogenital cancer. CDR3s include the opening cysteine and the closing phenylalanine or tryptophan. Fields, in order: J gene, V gene, D gene, clone size, CDR3 DNA, CDR3 protein. A D gene is named only where the DNA matches it firmly. The size of a clone is reported for some rows only, either as once, few or many, or as a class for expanded clones.

j_gene: TRBJ2-1
v_gene: TRBV14
d_gene: NA
abundance: once
CDR3nt: TGTGCCAGCTCCCTTTTTGGGGGGGGGCGTAATGAGCAGTTCTTC
CDR3aa: CASSLFGGGRNEQFF

j_gene: TRBJ2-7
v_gene: TRBV5-4
d_gene: NA
abundance: NA
CDR3nt: TGTGCCAGCAGCTTCGGGGTAAGACAGTTCCACGAGCAGTACTTC
CDR3aa: CASSFGVRQFHEQYF

j_gene: TRBJ1-5
v_gene: TRBV6-5
d_gene: NA
abundance: NA
CDR3nt: TGTGCCAGCAGCGTTACCGGGCTCCAATGGCCCCAGCATTTT
CDR3aa: CASSVTGLQWPQHF

j_gene: TRBJ2-2
v_gene: TRBV27
d_gene: TRBD1
abundance: NA
CDR3nt: TGTGCCAGCAGTTTATTCGGGGACAGGGTACCCGGGGAGCTGTTTTTT
CDR3aa: CASSLFGDRVPGELFF

j_gene: TRBJ1-5
v_gene: TRBV19
d_gene: NA
abundance: NA
CDR3nt: TGTGCCAGTAGTATAGAGGGGGGGTATCAGCCCCAGCATTTT
CDR3aa: CASSIEGGYQPQHF

j_gene: TRBJ2-5
v_gene: TRBV19
d_gene: TRBD2
abundance: NA
CDR3nt: TGTGCCAGTAGTATACCGGGACTAGCGAGAGAGACCCAGTACTTC
CDR3aa: CASSIPGLARETQYF

j_gene: TRBJ1-5
v_gene: TRBV2
d_gene: NA
abundance: NA
CDR3nt: TGTGCCAGCAGTCGATCTGGGGTGGGCAATCAGCCCCAGCATTTT
CDR3aa: CASSRSGVGNQPQHF

j_gene: TRBJ2-7
v_gene: TRBV6-1
d_gene: NA
abundance: NA
CDR3nt: TGTGCCAGCAGTTACAACGGCGAGCAGTACTTC
CDR3aa: CASSYNGEQYF

j_gene: TRBJ1-5
v_gene: TRBV6-1
d_gene: TRBD1
abundance: NA
CDR3nt: TGTGCCAGCAGGGGGGACAGGCTTAGCAATCAGCCCCAGCATTTT
CDR3aa: CASRGDRLSNQPQHF

j_gene: TRBJ1-6
v_gene: TRBV15
d_gene: NA
abundance: NA
CDR3nt: TGTGCCGCCAGCAGAGATAGTGTTGTCCCCGGGGGACCACCCCTCCACTTT
CDR3aa: CAASRDSVVPGGPPLHF

j_gene: TRBJ1-1
v_gene: TRBV30
d_gene: NA
abundance: NA
CDR3nt: TGTGCCTGGAGTCGAAGTGACAGGATGAACACTGAAGCTTTCTTT
CDR3aa: CAWSRSDRMNTEAFF

j_gene: TRBJ1-5
v_gene: TRBV19
d_gene: NA
abundance: NA
CDR3nt: TGTGCCAGTGCTGGGGGGGAAGGTGGTAATCAGCCCCAGCATTTT
CDR3aa: CASAGGEGGNQPQHF

j_gene: TRBJ1-6
v_gene: TRBV29-1
d_gene: NA
abundance: once
CDR3nt: TGCAGCGCCCAAGGGGGACCTAATTCACCCCTCCACTTT
CDR3aa: CSAQGGPNSPLHF

j_gene: TRBJ2-3
v_gene: TRBV5-8
d_gene: NA
abundance: NA
CDR3nt: TGTGCCAGCAGCTTGGACCGGGGAACAGATACGCAGTATTTT
CDR3aa: CASSLDRGTDTQYF

j_gene: TRBJ2-3
v_gene: TRBV6-5
d_gene: TRBD2
abundance: NA
CDR3nt: TGTGCCAGCAGTCCGAGCGGGGGAGACACAGATACGCAGTATTTT
CDR3aa: CASSPSGGDTDTQYF

j_gene: TRBJ1-5
v_gene: TRBV5-4
d_gene: TRBD1
abundance: NA
CDR3nt: TGTGCCAGCAGCCTCGACAGGGCGGAACGTCAGCCCCAGCATTTT
CDR3aa: CASSLDRAERQPQHF

j_gene: TRBJ2-2
v_gene: TRBV7-6
d_gene: NA
abundance: NA
CDR3nt: TGTGCCAGCAGCTTAGGCAGGGGTCGAGGAAACGGGGAGCTGTTTTTT
CDR3aa: CASSLGRGRGNGELFF

j_gene: TRBJ1-6
v_gene: TRBV19
d_gene: NA
abundance: NA
CDR3nt: TGTGCCAGTCAAGCCGCGGGGAGAAGGTCACCCCTCCACTTT
CDR3aa: CASQAAGRRSPLHF